The 14 T cell receptor beta chains below were found in one sample sequenced in a study of T cell clusters in autoimmune cytopenias. TRB rearrangements were amplified by touch-down multiplex PCR with mixed TRB-A/B primers. No DNA is given; TCRdb re-called the multiplex PCR reads and lists each CDR3 protein once. This sample lists around 5,000 distinct CDR3 sequences; its ten largest clones have less than 20%. TRB amplification used around 0.25 ug of peripheral blood genomic DNA. This sample was shared with a second study, whose subject was T cell repertoires in aging, cancer and after chemotherapy.

The sample was peripheral blood. The receptors stem from a human donor in good health.

By frequency, this clonotype registers medium-sized. The CDR3 spells CSGGSAGYGYTF. The V call is TRBV29-1, the J call TRBJ1-2. Germline V gene data show CDR1 as SQVTM and CDR2 as ANQGSEA. The CDR3 loop spans 12 amino acids.

This clonotype registers medium-sized by frequency. The V and J genes are TRBV6-2 or TRBV6-3 and TRBJ2-3; TCRdb calls TRBD1, which cannot be checked without DNA. This CDR3 region has 13 residues. Germline values: CDR1 MNHEY, CDR2 SVGEGT. CDR3 residues: CASHRGGTDTQYF.

Measured by frequency, this clonotype is medium-sized. The chain links TRBV19 to TRBJ1-2. The CDR3 totals 15 residues. Per the germline V gene, CDR1 is LNHDA and CDR2 is SQIVND (reference sequence). The chain's CDR3 is CASRIPNGKFYGYTF.

J is TRBJ2-3 and V is TRBV24-1; TCRdb outputs TRBD1, but without DNA this stays unchecked. The CDR3 runs to 15 residues. The germline V gene has CDR1 KGHDR and CDR2 SFDVKD. This chain's CDR3 is CATSDSAQRADTQYF.

This clonotype ranks as medium-sized in terms of frequency. This chain uses TRBV19 with TRBJ1-1. There are 11 residues in the CDR3. Germline CDR1 is LNHDA and CDR2 is SQIVND (reference sequence). The CDR3 protein is CASSMLSEAFF.

Judged by frequency, this clonotype is medium-sized (0.01 to 0.1%). This chain joins TRBV6-1 and TRBJ2-5. Germline V gives CDR1 MNHNS, CDR2 SASEGT. The CDR3 is made up of 13 amino acids. Here the CDR3 reads CASAAGVQETQYF.

This rearrangement joins TRBV10-3 to TRBJ2-3. The V gene's germline CDR1 is ENHRY and CDR2 SYGVKD. The CDR3 is 15 residues long. CDR3 protein: CAISEGVVSTDTQYF.

This clonotype ranks as medium-sized in terms of frequency. The chain links TRBV7-6 to TRBJ2-1; the D gene TCRdb calls, TRBD2, cannot be checked with no DNA. CDR3 length: 14 amino acids. Germline V gene lookup returns CDR1 SGHVS and CDR2 FNYEAQ. CDR3 protein: CASSYGTSGNEQFF.

The chain joins TRBV6-1 to TRBJ1-6. Germline CDR1 MNHNS, CDR2 SASEGT. The CDR3 totals 16 residues. CDR3 sequence reads: CASSEDGSYYNSPLHF.

This clonotype ranks as medium-sized in terms of frequency. The rearrangement joins TRBV30 to TRBJ2-7; the TCRdb call, TRBD1, lacks DNA for checking. Germline V gene lookup returns CDR1 GTSNPN and CDR2 SVGIG (reference sequence). The CDR3 has 12 amino acids. CDR3 protein: CAWTGGVYEQYF.

The rearrangement uses TRBV5-6 and TRBJ2-5. CDR1 is SGHDT, CDR2 YYEEEE, per germline. The CDR3 is 15 residues long. The chain's CDR3 is CASSLLSQVEETQYF.

The chain uses TRBV28 and TRBJ2-1. The germline gives CDR1 MDHEN, CDR2 SYDVKM. The CDR3 spans 12 residues. CDR3: CASTETDNEQFF.

This clonotype ranks as medium-sized in terms of frequency. The chain is built from TRBV19 and TRBJ2-7. Germline loops: CDR1 LNHDA, CDR2 SQIVND (reference sequence). The CDR3 has 13 amino acids. CDR3 amino acids: CASSIEGLYEQYF.

The V gene is TRBV6-2 or TRBV6-3, the J gene TRBJ2-2; with no DNA, the TCRdb D assignment of TRBD1 cannot be verified. Looked up from germline, CDR1 is MNHEY and CDR2 is SVGEGT. The CDR3 spans 19 residues. CDR3 in amino acids: CASSYSLAPIVTNTGELFF.